The 13 T cell receptor beta chains reported below all come from one sample, sequenced in a study of blood T cell repertoires in COVID-19. The protocol was immunoSEQ multiplex PCR, while the TCRdb copy is restricted to in-frame clones and leaves out a portion. The repertoire holds tens of thousands of clones, with around two thirds as singletons. Sequencing input: PBMCs or T cells enriched from blood (not recorded which). The receptors derive from an older woman who had been exposed to COVID-19.

The chain recombines TRBV2 with TRBJ1-6, with 8 bases lining up with TRBD1. This CDR3 is 16 amino acids long. Germline V CDR1 and CDR2: SNHLY, FYNNEI. The V gene end was trimmed by 6 bases and the J gene end by 9 bases; junction bases not matched to a gene: 13. CDR3 loop: CASRKTGAGEGSPLHF. CDR3 DNA sequence: TGTGCCAGCAGGAAGACAGGGGCTGGGGAGGGTTCACCCCTCCACTTT. Full variable domain (missing parts from reference TRBV2 and TRBJ1-6): EPEVTQTPSHQVTQMGQEVILRCVPISNHLYFYWYRQILGQKVEFLVSFYNNEISEKSEIFDDQFSVERPDGSNFTLKIRSTKLEDSAMYFCASRKTGAGEGSPLHFGNGTRLTVT.

V gene TRBV6-5 combines with J gene TRBJ2-2; D gene unclear. V lost 6 bases to trimming and J lost 0 bases, with 8 bases between them. This CDR3 region has 14 residues. Germline-derived CDR1 and CDR2 are MNHEY and SVGAGI. The CDR3 nucleotides read TGTGCCAGCAGCGGCAGGACGAACACCGGGGAGCTGTTTTTT. Protein: CASSGRTNTGELFF.

CDR3 protein: CASSYQRGTEAFF. Here the CDR3 DNA reads TGTGCCAGCAGTTACCAACGGGGCACTGAAGCTTTCTTT. The chain joins TRBV6-5 to TRBJ1-1; D not certain. Germline V gene lookup returns CDR1 MNHEY and CDR2 SVGAGI. CDR3 size: 13 residues. V dropped 2 bases and J dropped 4 bases, with 8 bases sitting between them.

The chain recombines TRBV7-3 with TRBJ2-3, with TRBD2 matching over 9 bases. Trimming at V came to 2 bases and at J to 1 base, leaving 1 base not matched to a gene. The CDR3 spans 15 residues. From germline, CDR1 is SGHTA and CDR2 FQGTGA. DNA for the CDR3: TGTGCCAGCAGCTTAGTAGCGGGGGGCACAGATACGCAGTATTTT. Residues: CASSLVAGGTDTQYF.

This clone was detected a few times. The V gene is TRBV28, the J gene TRBJ1-5; D is ambiguous. The CDR3 covers 14 residues. Per the germline V gene, CDR1 is MDHEN and CDR2 is SYDVKM. The ends were cut back, 5 bases at V and 3 bases at J, with 11 bases in the middle. The CDR3 is CASSPPPFNQPQHF. CDR3 bases: TGTGCCAGCAGTCCCCCCCCATTCAATCAGCCCCAGCATTTT. Using reference TRBV28 and TRBJ1-5 for the parts outside the CDR3, the full variable domain is DVKVTQSSRYLVKRTGEKVFLECVQDMDHENMFWYRQDPGLGLRLIYFSYDVKMKEKGDIPEGYSVSREKKERFSLILESASTNQTSMYLCASSPPPFNQPQHFGDGTRLSIL.

V gene TRBV27 combines with J gene TRBJ1-2; maybe TRBD1 (6 bases). V was cut by 7 bases and J by 5 bases, with 17 bases left in between. Germline V lookup: CDR1 MNHEY, CDR2 SMNVEV (reference sequence). The CDR3 is 14 residues long. This CDR3 reads CASTSKQGLYGYTF. The CDR3 DNA reads TGTGCCAGCACCTCAAAACAGGGATTATATGGCTACACCTTC.

The sample holds a few counts of this clone. The J gene is TRBJ1-1, the V gene TRBV6-1, with D hard to call. The V gene's germline CDR1 is MNHNS and CDR2 SASEGT. Trimming took 1 base from V and 4 from J, leaving 10 bases between them. The CDR3 spans 14 residues. CDR3 nucleotide sequence: TGTGCCAGCAGTGAAGGCGAGGGCAGCACTGAAGCTTTCTTT. Translated, it gives CASSEGEGSTEAFF.

This clone was seen a single time. The genes are TRBV2 and TRBJ2-2, with TRBD1 matching over 12 bases. From germline, CDR1 is SNHLY and CDR2 FYNNEI. The CDR3 is made up of 14 amino acids. Trimming at V came to 7 bases and at J to 6 bases, leaving 3 bases not matched to a gene. CDR3 in amino acids: CASTGTGGSGELFF. In DNA form, the CDR3 reads TGTGCCAGCACGGGGACAGGGGGCTCCGGGGAGCTGTTTTTT.

This clone has more than one count but fewer than ten. J is TRBJ2-1 and V is TRBV5-1; tentative D call: TRBD2 (5 bases). Germline V gene data show CDR1 as SGHRS and CDR2 as YFSETQ. The V and J ends lost 4 bases and 6 bases respectively, with 23 bases between them. The CDR3 is made up of 17 amino acids. The CDR3 DNA follows: TGCGCCAGCAGCGAAGGACGAAGACTACTAAAGACCAATGAGCAGTTCTTC. Residues: CASSEGRRLLKTNEQFF.

This rearrangement joins TRBV18 to TRBJ1-6; D unresolved. V shed 6 bases and J shed 10 bases, with 13 bases lying between them. This CDR3 spans 13 amino acids. Germline V gene data show CDR1 as KGHSH and CDR2 as LQKENI. The chain's CDR3 is CASSPRDGSPLHF. The DNA for the CDR3 is TGTGCCAGCTCCCCGCGGGATGGATCACCCCTCCACTTT.

This sequence joins TRBV19 and TRBJ1-1; D uncertain. This CDR3 is 16 amino acids long. V was clipped by 4 bases and J by 3 bases, with 18 bases between them. Germline V lookup: CDR1 LNHDA, CDR2 SQIVND (reference sequence). Written as DNA, the CDR3 is TGTGCCAGTAGTACCGCCCTGAGGTACGGGGACACTGAAGCTTTCTTT. Its translation is CASSTALRYGDTEAFF.

The rearrangement uses TRBV12-3 or TRBV12-4 and TRBJ1-3; no clear D gene. V was pared by 2 bases and J by 2 bases, with 4 bases between. There are 13 residues in the CDR3. CDR3 nucleotides: TGTGCCAGCAGTTTAAATACTGGAAACACCATATATTTT. Translation gives CASSLNTGNTIYF.

This chain joins TRBV27 and TRBJ1-6, with D tentatively TRBD1 (6 bases). The CDR3 is 14 residues long. Germline CDR1 reads MNHEY; CDR2 reads SMNVEV (reference sequence). V gave up 4 bases and J gave up 8 bases, with 12 bases separating them. This CDR3 is CASSWQGWYSPLHF. As DNA, the CDR3 is TGTGCCAGCAGTTGGCAGGGGTGGTATTCACCCCTCCACTTT.